This TCR beta chain was identified during a study of sequential checkpoint blockade in melanoma (dated by TCRdb to the late 2010s). Regarding the research as a whole: In a 1:1 randomization, patients received either first-line nivolumab then ipilimumab (arm A) or ipilimumab then nivolumab (arm B). Maintenance nivolumab came after each of the two trial sequences. Points the paper makes about the study in general: The model for predicting response that combines TCR metrics with mutation burden needs to be validated in larger, independent patient cohorts.

Concerning this clone itself: Its binding antigen is unknown. The input lacks base qualities; no much larger clone sits a single base away.

The cysteine opens and the phenylalanine closes a CDR3 of 18 amino acids. Only the CDR3 DNA stays, 54 bases, in frame from base 1. V has 5 bases trimmed and J has 0 bases trimmed; junction bases matching no gene number 8. As encoded in the germline V gene, CDR1 is SGHRS while CDR2 is YFSETQ. The sample's treatment or condition label is to be understood as: randomized to nivolumab then ipilimumab (arm A) or the reverse (arm B). Prior DNA-damaging chemotherapy had not been received by any trial patient. Thawed PBMCs were sorted on a FACS Aria II flow cytometer to isolate live CD3+CD8+ cells negative for CD19 and CD56. Samples were obtained from patients with melanoma enrolled in CheckMate 064, a randomized, open-label phase II trial of sequential checkpoint blockade. Peripheral blood mononuclear cells were obtained through leukapheresis, purified using Ficoll-Paque, and frozen in human serum containing 10% DMSO. Immediately after sorting, the purity of the sorted blood CD3+CD8+ cells was confirmed to be >98%, and DNA was then extracted.

The immunoSEQ Assay was used to immunosequence TCRbeta CDR3 regions from genomic DNA. Genomic DNA was amplified by bias-controlled multiplex PCR before high-throughput sequencing. The paper's data handling went like this. To quantify the absolute abundance of each unique TCRbeta CDR3 region, the sequences were collapsed and filtered. Clonality, defined as 1 minus Pielou's evenness, was calculated using only productive rearrangements. A previously published method was used to identify clones whose frequencies were significantly greater in on-treatment samples than in baseline samples. In its TCRdb copy, this immuneACCESS table keeps in-frame sequences only and misses some clones. Where compared with another copy, unresolved V genes explain less than half of these, and the others have no known cause. V and J calls and clone size are as listed in that table; D and trimming were resolved from the DNA. The sample table contains about 19,000 clones; only one count was recorded for roughly 66% of them. About 20% of the sample is taken by the ten largest.

This receptor was obtained from a human donor with melanoma. The material was CD8+ T cells sorted from blood (inferred from file names), obtained from a patient given nivolumab and ipilimumab in sequence. The rearranged chain carries TRBV5-1 and TRBJ1-6, with TRBD1 identical over 10 junction bases. The CDR3 has the sequence CASSYGTGASSYNSPLHF. The DNA sequence is TGCGCCAGCAGTTACGGGACAGGGGCGAGCTCCTATAATTCACCCCTCCACTTT.